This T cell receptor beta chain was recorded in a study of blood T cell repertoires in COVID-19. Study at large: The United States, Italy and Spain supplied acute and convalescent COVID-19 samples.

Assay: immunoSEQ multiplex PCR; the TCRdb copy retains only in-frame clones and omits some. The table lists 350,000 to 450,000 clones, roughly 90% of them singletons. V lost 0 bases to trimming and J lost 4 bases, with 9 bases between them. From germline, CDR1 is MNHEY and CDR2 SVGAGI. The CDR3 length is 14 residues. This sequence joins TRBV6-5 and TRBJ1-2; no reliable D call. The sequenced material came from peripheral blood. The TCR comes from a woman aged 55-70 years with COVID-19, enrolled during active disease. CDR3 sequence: CASSYSPGFYGYTF. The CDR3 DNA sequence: TGTGCCAGCAGTTACTCTCCAGGCTTCTATGGCTACACCTTC.